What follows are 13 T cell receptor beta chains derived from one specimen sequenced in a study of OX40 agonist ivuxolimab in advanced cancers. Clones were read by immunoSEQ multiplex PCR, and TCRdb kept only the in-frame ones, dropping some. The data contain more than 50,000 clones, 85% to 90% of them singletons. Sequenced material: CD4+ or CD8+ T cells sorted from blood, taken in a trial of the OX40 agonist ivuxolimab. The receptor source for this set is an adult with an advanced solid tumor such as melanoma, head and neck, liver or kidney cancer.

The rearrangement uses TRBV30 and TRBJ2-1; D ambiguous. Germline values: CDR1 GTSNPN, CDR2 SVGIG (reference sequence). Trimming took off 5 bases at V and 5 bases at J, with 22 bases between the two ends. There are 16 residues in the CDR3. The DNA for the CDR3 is TGTGCCTGGGATACCAACCCCGGCCCACCCCACAATGAGCAGTTCTTC. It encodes CAWDTNPGPPHNEQFF.

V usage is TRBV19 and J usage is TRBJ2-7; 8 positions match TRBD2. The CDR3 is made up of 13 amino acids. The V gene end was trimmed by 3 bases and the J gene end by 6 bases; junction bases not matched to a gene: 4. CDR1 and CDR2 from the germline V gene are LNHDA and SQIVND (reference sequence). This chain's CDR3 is CASSMVLAGEQYF. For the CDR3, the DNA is TGTGCCAGTAGTATGGTCCTAGCGGGCGAGCAGTACTTC.

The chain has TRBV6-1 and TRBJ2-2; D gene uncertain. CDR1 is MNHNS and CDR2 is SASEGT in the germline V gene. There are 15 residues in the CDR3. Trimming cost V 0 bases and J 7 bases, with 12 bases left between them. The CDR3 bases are TGTGCCAGCAGTGAAGCATCCGGGTATGGCGGGGAGCTGTTTTTT. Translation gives CASSEASGYGGELFF.

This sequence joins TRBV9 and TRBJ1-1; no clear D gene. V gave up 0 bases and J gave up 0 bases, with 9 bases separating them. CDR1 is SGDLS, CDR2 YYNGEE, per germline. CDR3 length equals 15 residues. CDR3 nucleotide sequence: TGTGCCAGCAGCGTAGGTGGGGATTTGAACACTGAAGCTTTCTTT. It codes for CASSVGGDLNTEAFF.

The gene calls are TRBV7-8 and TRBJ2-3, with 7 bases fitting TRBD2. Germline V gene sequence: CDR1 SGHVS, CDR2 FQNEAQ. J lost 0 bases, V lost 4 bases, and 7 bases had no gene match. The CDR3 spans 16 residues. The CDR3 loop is CASSSKTSRSTDTQYF. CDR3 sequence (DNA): TGTGCCAGCAGCTCCAAGACTAGCCGAAGCACAGATACGCAGTATTTT.

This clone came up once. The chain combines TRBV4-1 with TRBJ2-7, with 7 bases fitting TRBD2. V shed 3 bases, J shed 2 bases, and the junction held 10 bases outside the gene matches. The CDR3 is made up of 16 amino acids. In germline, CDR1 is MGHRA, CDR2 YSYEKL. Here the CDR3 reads CASSQARASGTYEQYF. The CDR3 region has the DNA TGCGCCAGCAGCCAGGCCAGGGCTAGCGGCACCTACGAGCAGTACTTC.

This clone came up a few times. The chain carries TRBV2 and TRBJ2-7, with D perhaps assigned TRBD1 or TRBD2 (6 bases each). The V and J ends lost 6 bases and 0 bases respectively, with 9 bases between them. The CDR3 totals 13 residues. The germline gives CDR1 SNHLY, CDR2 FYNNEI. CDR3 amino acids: CASRGGSSYEQYF. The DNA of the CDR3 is TGTGCCAGCAGAGGGGGGAGCTCCTACGAGCAGTACTTC.

The DNA for the CDR3 is TGTGCCATCAGTGAGTCCGCGAGCTCCTACAATGAGCAGTTCTTC. Translated, it gives CAISESASSYNEQFF. This rearrangement joins TRBV10-3 to TRBJ2-1; D uncertain. Trimming shortened V by 0 bases and J by 0 bases, and 6 bases separated the two germline ends. CDR1 and CDR2 from the germline V gene are ENHRY and SYGVKD. The CDR3 is made up of 15 amino acids.

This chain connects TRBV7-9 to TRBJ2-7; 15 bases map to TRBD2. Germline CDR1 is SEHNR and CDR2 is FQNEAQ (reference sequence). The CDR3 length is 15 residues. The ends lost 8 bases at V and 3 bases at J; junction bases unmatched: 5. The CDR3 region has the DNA TGTGCCAGCTTCGGACTAGCGGGGGGGATCTACGAGCAGTACTTC. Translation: CASFGLAGGIYEQYF.

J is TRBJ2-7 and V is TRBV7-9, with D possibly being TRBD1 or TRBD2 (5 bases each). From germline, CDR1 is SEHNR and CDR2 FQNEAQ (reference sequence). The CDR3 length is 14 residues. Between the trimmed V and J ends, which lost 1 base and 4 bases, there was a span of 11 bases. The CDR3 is CASSLGGTDYEQYF. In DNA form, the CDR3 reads TGTGCCAGCAGCTTAGGTGGGACGGATTACGAGCAGTACTTC.

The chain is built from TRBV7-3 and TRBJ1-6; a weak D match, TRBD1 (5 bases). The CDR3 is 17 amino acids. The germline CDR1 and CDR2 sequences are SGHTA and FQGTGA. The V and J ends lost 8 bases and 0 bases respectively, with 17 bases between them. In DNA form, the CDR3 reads TGTGCCAGCGAAAACGGGCCCGACAGCTCCTATAATTCACCCCTCCACTTT. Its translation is CASENGPDSSYNSPLHF.

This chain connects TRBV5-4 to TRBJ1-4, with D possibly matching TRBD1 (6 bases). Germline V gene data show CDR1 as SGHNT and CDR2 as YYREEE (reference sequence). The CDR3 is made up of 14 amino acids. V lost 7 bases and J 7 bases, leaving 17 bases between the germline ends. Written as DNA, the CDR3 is TGTGCCAGCTCCCCCGAGGGGGGGGGTGAAAAACTGTTTTTT. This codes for CASSPEGGGEKLFF.

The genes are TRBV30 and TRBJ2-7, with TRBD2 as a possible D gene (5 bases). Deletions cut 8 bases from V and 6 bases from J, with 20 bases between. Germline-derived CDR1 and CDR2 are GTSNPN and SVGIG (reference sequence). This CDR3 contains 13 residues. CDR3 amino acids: CAGLQPSSLEQYF. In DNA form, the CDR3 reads TGTGCCGGACTCCAGCCTTCGTCCCTCGAGCAGTACTTC.